This is a list of T cell receptor beta chains from one sample in a study of cytomegalovirus exposure and HLA in healthy donors. The protocol was immunoSEQ multiplex PCR, while the TCRdb copy is restricted to in-frame clones and leaves out a portion. The data hold over 150,000 clones, with approximately 80% observed a single time. The source material was PBMCs. The receptors here all came from a young woman in good health and CMV-seropositive. Both conserved end residues are part of each CDR3. The D gene is left open where the match is weak. Clone size is given for some rows only: seen once, a few or many times, or a class if the clone is expanded.

>TRBJ1-4|-|-|TRBV15
TGTGCCACCAGCAGACAACAGTCGTGGGAAAAACTGTTTTTT
CATSRQQSWEKLFF
>TRBJ2-7|TRBD1|-|TRBV28
TGTGCCAGCAGTTTGATCGGGACAGGGGCCTACGAGCAGTACTTC
CASSLIGTGAYEQYF
>TRBJ2-1|TRBD2|-|TRBV27
TGTGCCAGCAGTTTATTGGCGGGAGGCCGATTCGTCAATGAGCAGTTCTTC
CASSLLAGGRFVNEQFF
>TRBJ1-2|TRBD1|few|TRBV5-1
TGCGCCAGCAGCTCGGGACAGAACTATGGCTACACCTTC
CASSSGQNYGYTF
>TRBJ1-1|-|-|TRBV5-1
TGCGCCAGCAGCCAACAGGGAATGAACACTGAAGCTTTCTTT
CASSQQGMNTEAFF
>TRBJ1-5|-|-|TRBV6-1
TGTGCCAGCAGTCCAGGGGTGGACGGGAATCAGCCCCAGCATTTT
CASSPGVDGNQPQHF
>TRBJ1-1|-|-|TRBV25-1
TGTGCCAGCAGTGAAGACAGCATGAACACTGAAGCTTTCTTT
CASSEDSMNTEAFF
>TRBJ2-4|-|-|TRBV5-6
TGTGCCAGCAGCTCGTCCAAACGGCGGGGAACCAAAAACATTCAGTACTTC
CASSSSKRRGTKNIQYF
>TRBJ2-2|-|-|TRBV19
TGTGCCAGTAGTATAGCTGGGGAGCTGTTTTTT
CASSIAGELFF
>TRBJ1-5|-|-|TRBV6-6
TGTGCCAGCAGCGATCAGACAGATCCCCAGCATTTT
CASSDQTDPQHF
>TRBJ2-7|-|-|TRBV5-1
TGCGCCAGCAGCCTGCTTTTAGGCGGTGGTAAGAACGAGCAGTACTTC
CASSLLLGGGKNEQYF